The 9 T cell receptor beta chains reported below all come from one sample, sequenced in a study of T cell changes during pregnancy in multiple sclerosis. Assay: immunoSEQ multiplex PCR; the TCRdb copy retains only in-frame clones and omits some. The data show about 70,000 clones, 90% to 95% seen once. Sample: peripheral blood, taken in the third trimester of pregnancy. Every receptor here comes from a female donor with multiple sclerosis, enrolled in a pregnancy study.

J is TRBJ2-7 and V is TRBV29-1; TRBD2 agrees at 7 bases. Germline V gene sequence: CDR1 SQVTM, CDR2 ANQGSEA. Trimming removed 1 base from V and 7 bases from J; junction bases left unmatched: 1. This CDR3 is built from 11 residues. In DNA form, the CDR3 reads TGCAGCGTTGAAGTGGGGGGGGAGCAGTACTTC. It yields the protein CSVEVGGEQYF.

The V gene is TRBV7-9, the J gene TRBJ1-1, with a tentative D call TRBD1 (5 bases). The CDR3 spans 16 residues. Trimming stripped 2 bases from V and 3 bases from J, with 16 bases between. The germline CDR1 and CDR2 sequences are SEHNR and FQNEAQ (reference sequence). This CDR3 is CASSLSWGRTYTEAFF. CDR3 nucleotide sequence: TGTGCCAGCAGCTTAAGTTGGGGCAGGACATACACTGAAGCTTTCTTT.

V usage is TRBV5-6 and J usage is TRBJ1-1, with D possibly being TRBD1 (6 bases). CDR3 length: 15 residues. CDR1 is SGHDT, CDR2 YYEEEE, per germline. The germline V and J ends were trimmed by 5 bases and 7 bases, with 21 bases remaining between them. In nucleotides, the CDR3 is TGTGCCAGCAGGTTTGGGCGGTACAGGGTGAGTGAAGCTTTCTTT. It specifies CASRFGRYRVSEAFF.

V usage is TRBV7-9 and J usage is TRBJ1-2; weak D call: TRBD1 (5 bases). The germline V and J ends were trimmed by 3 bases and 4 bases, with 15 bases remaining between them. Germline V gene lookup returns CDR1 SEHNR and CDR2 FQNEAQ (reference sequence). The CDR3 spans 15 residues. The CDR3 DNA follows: TGTGCCAGCAGCTTGGAGGGGAGGGGAGGCTATGGCTACACCTTC. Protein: CASSLEGRGGYGYTF.

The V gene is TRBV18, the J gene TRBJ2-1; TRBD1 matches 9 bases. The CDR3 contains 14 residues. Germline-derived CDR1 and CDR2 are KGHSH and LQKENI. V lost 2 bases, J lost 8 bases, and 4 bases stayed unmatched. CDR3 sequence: CASSPGDRADEQFF. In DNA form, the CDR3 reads TGTGCCAGCTCACCAGGGGACAGGGCCGATGAGCAGTTCTTC.

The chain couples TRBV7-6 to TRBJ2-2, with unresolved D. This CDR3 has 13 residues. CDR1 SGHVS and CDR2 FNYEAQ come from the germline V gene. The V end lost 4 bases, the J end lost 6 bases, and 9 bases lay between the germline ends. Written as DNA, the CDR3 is TGTGCCAGCAGCTCTCCCCCCGCCGGGGAGCTGTTTTTT. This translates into CASSSPPAGELFF. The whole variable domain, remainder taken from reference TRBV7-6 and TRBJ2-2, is GAGVSQSPRYKVTKRGQDVALRCDPISGHVSLYWYRQALGQGPEFLTYFNYEAQQDKSGLPNDRFSAERPEGSISTLTIQRTEQRDSAMYRCASSSPPAGELFFGEGSRLTVL.

CDR3 protein: CASSFYDRVAFSPLHF. CDR3 sequence (DNA): TGTGCCAGCAGTTTCTACGACAGGGTAGCTTTTTCACCCCTCCACTTT. V gene TRBV6-5 combines with J gene TRBJ1-6; 7 nucleotides align to TRBD1. Germline loops: CDR1 MNHEY, CDR2 SVGAGI. J lost 9 bases, V lost 4 bases, and 12 bases had no gene match. The CDR3 is made up of 16 amino acids.

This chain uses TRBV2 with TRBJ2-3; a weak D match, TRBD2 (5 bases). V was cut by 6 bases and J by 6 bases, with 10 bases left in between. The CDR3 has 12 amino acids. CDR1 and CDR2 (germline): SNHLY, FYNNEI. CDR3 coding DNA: TGTGCCAGCAGCGTTCTAGCTGATACGCAGTATTTT. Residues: CASSVLADTQYF.

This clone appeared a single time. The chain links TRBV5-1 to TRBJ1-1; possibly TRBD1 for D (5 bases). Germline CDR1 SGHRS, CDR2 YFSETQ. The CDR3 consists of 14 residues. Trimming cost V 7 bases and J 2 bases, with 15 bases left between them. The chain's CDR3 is CASGYLGGNTEAFF. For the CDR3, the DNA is TGCGCCAGCGGCTATTTGGGGGGAAACACTGAAGCTTTCTTT.